The 17 T cell receptor beta chains below all came from one sample that was sequenced in a study of OX40 agonist ivuxolimab in advanced cancers. Assay: immunoSEQ multiplex PCR; the TCRdb copy retains only in-frame clones and omits some. The repertoire consists of about 67,000 clones, with approximately 87% occurring once and the leading ten covering 3.5% to 5%. The material was CD4+ or CD8+ T cells sorted from blood, obtained in a trial of the OX40 agonist ivuxolimab. These receptors were obtained from an adult with an advanced solid tumor such as melanoma, head and neck, liver or kidney cancer.

The CDR3 region is CASSFRGTEAFF. Written as DNA, the CDR3 is TGTGCCAGCAGTTTCAGGGGCACTGAAGCTTTCTTT. The chain is built from TRBV27 and TRBJ1-1, with D possibly matching TRBD1 (6 bases). V shed 3 bases and J shed 4 bases, with 6 bases lying between them. This CDR3 comprises 12 residues. Germline CDR1 MNHEY, CDR2 SMNVEV (reference sequence).

The chain recombines TRBV15 with TRBJ1-5; 7 nucleotides line up with TRBD1. The CDR3 totals 16 residues. Germline-derived CDR1 and CDR2 are LNHNV and YYDKDF (reference sequence). Losses at the gene ends were 1 base for V and 2 bases for J; bases not matched to a gene: 5. The DNA of the CDR3 is TGTGCCACCAGCAGAGCCGCCGACAGGGGCAATCAGCCCCAGCATTTT. This codes for CATSRAADRGNQPQHF.

This clone was observed once. The V and J genes are TRBV7-2 and TRBJ1-4, with D perhaps TRBD1 (6 bases). The V gene lost 7 bases and the J gene lost 5 bases, with 14 bases spanning the gap. CDR1 and CDR2 from the germline V gene are SGHTA and FQGNSA. The CDR3 is 14 amino acids. CDR3 nucleotide sequence: TGTGCCAGCAAGTCACAGGGCCACAATGAAAAACTGTTTTTT. As protein: CASKSQGHNEKLFF.

The gene calls are TRBV7-6 and TRBJ2-1, with 11 bases that match TRBD2. The germline V gene encodes CDR1 SGHVS and CDR2 FNYEAQ. The CDR3 has 15 residues. Trimming took 1 base from V and 6 from J; bases not matched to a gene: 2. The CDR3 bases are TGTGCCAGCAGCTTAGGTAGCGGGGGGGCCAATGAGCAGTTCTTC. Translated, it gives CASSLGSGGANEQFF.

This clone came up once. This chain connects TRBV28 to TRBJ2-1, with TRBD1 matching over 10 bases. Germline loops: CDR1 MDHEN, CDR2 SYDVKM. The CDR3 is 15 residues long. J was trimmed by 6 bases and V by 2 bases; bases with no gene match: 4. Here the CDR3 DNA reads TGTGCCAGCAGTTTAGGGACAGGGGTAGGCAATGAGCAGTTCTTC. Translated: CASSLGTGVGNEQFF.

V is TRBV5-1 and J is TRBJ2-5; 8 nucleotides line up with TRBD2. Germline V gene data show CDR1 as SGHRS and CDR2 as YFSETQ. The ends lost 4 bases at V and 2 bases at J; junction bases unmatched: 4. The CDR3 covers 14 residues. The CDR3 sequence: CASSPTSGQETQYF. The DNA of the CDR3 is TGCGCCAGCAGCCCAACTAGCGGTCAAGAGACCCAGTACTTC.

V is TRBV28 and J is TRBJ1-5; no firm D call. Germline V gives CDR1 MDHEN, CDR2 SYDVKM. V was pared by 7 bases and J by 5 bases, with 18 bases between. This CDR3 is built from 15 residues. This chain's CDR3 is CASTPLGYTYQPQHF. CDR3 in DNA: TGTGCCAGCACTCCCTTGGGGTACACCTATCAGCCCCAGCATTTT.

The count of this clone is one. The chain employs TRBV5-1 and TRBJ2-2; the D is unclear. Trimming pared 4 bases from V and 1 base from J, leaving 14 bases between. The CDR3 runs 16 residues. Germline CDR1 is SGHRS and CDR2 is YFSETQ. As DNA, the CDR3 is TGCGCCAGCAGCCGTGACACACCCCTGAACACCGGGGAGCTGTTTTTT. As protein: CASSRDTPLNTGELFF.

The chain joins TRBV6-1 to TRBJ2-1; no clear D gene. The ends were cut back, 1 base at V and 1 base at J, with 8 bases in the middle. CDR1 and CDR2 (germline): MNHNS, SASEGT. The CDR3 totals 15 residues. In nucleotides, the CDR3 is TGTGCCAGCAGTGAAGGCCCCGGATCCTACAATGAGCAGTTCTTC. Translating it yields CASSEGPGSYNEQFF.

The CDR3 region has the DNA TGTGCCAGCAGTTTAGGGTCAGATACGCAGTATTTT. Translation: CASSLGSDTQYF. V usage is TRBV25-1 and J usage is TRBJ2-3; D not certain. Between the trimmed V and J ends, which lost 5 bases and 4 bases, there was a span of 7 bases. CDR3 length: 12 amino acids. CDR1 is MGHDK and CDR2 is SYGVNS in the germline V gene.

This chain links TRBV5-1 with TRBJ2-3; TRBD1 agrees at 9 bases. The CDR3 is 16 amino acids. Trimming took 6 bases from V and 0 from J; bases not matched to a gene: 8. Germline CDR1 is SGHRS and CDR2 is YFSETQ. In DNA, the CDR3 is TGCGCCAGCAAGGGACAGGGAACCTTTAGCACAGATACGCAGTATTTT. Its translation: CASKGQGTFSTDTQYF.

J is TRBJ2-5 and V is TRBV7-2, with a possible D match to TRBD1 (6 bases). Trimming stripped 2 bases from V and 4 bases from J, with 11 bases between. CDR3 length equals 14 residues. Germline V CDR1 and CDR2: SGHTA, FQGNSA. The chain's CDR3 is CASSLSAGVETQYF. CDR3 DNA: TGTGCCAGCAGCTTATCGGCAGGGGTAGAGACCCAGTACTTC.

The V gene is TRBV28, the J gene TRBJ1-1, with D perhaps matching TRBD1 (6 bases). This CDR3 comprises 15 residues. CDR1 and CDR2 from the germline V gene are MDHEN and SYDVKM. V dropped 3 bases and J dropped 4 bases, with 15 bases sitting between them. The CDR3 region is CASSLRSWDITEAFF. As DNA, the CDR3 is TGTGCCAGCAGTTTGAGGAGTTGGGACATCACTGAAGCTTTCTTT.

The chain employs TRBV7-3 and TRBJ2-2; 8 bases fit TRBD2. The germline CDR1 and CDR2 sequences are SGHTA and FQGTGA. This CDR3 has 16 amino acids. V lost 3 bases and J lost 2; bases outside the gene matches: 5. CDR3: CASSFKTSVNTGELFF. CDR3 sequence (DNA): TGTGCCAGCAGCTTTAAGACTAGCGTCAACACCGGGGAGCTGTTTTTT.

The gene calls are TRBV5-1 and TRBJ2-5; TRBD1 or TRBD2 may be the D gene (5 bases each). Germline V CDR1 and CDR2: SGHRS, YFSETQ. The ends were cut back, 0 bases at V and 2 bases at J, with 14 bases in the middle. The CDR3 loop spans 16 amino acids. The CDR3 protein is CASSLGAGWGQETQYF. CDR3 in DNA: TGCGCCAGCAGCTTGGGTGCCGGTTGGGGGCAAGAGACCCAGTACTTC. Supplemented by reference TRBV5-1 and TRBJ2-5, the full variable domain reads KAGVTQTPRYLIKTRGQQVTLSCSPISGHRSVSWYQQTPGQGLQFLFEYFSETQRNKGNFPGRFSGRQFSNSRSEMNVSTLELGDSALYLCASSLGAGWGQETQYFGPGTRLLVL.

This chain uses TRBV6-1 with TRBJ2-3; 11 nucleotides align to TRBD2. The CDR3 has 15 residues. From germline, CDR1 is MNHNS and CDR2 SASEGT. The chain's CDR3 is CATRTLAGVSDTQYF. As DNA, the CDR3 is TGTGCAACGCGTACACTAGCGGGAGTATCAGATACGCAGTATTTT.

The rearrangement links TRBV11-2 to TRBJ2-3; tentatively, D is TRBD1 or TRBD2 (5 bases each). The germline CDR1 and CDR2 sequences are SGHAT and FQNNGV. V dropped 3 bases and J dropped 0 bases, with 10 bases sitting between them. This CDR3 is 15 amino acids long. The CDR3 DNA sequence: TGTGCCAGCAGCTTCAGGTGGGGGAGCACAGATACGCAGTATTTT. Amino acids: CASSFRWGSTDTQYF.